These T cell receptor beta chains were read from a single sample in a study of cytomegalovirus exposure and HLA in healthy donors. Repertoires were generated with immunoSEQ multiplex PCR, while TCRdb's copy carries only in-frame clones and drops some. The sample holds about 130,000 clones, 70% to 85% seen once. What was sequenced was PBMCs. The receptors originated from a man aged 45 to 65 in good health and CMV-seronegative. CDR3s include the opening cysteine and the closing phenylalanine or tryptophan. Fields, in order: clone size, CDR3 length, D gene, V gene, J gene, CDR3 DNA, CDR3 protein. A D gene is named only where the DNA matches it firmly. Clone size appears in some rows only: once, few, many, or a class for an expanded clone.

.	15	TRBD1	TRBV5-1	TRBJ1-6	TGCGCCAGCAGCTTACAGGGGGCGCAGGGTTCACCCCTCCACTTT	CASSLQGAQGSPLHF
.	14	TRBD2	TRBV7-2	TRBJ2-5	TGTGCCAGCAGCTTAGCTAGCGGGTTAGAGACCCAGTACTTC	CASSLASGLETQYF
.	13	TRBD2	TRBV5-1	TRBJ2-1	TGCGCCAGCACTAGCGGGGGTCCCAATGAGCAGTTCTTC	CASTSGGPNEQFF
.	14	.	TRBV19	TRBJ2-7	TGTGCCAGTAGTATTACAGGGGGGGCCTACGAGCAGTACTTC	CASSITGGAYEQYF
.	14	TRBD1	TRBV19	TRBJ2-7	TGTGCCAGTAGTATGCGACAGGGGCTATACGAGCAGTACTTC	CASSMRQGLYEQYF
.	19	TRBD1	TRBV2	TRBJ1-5	TGTGCCAGCAGTATCACTCTTATTCTAAAAACAGGGGGTAATCAGCCCCAGCATTTT	CASSITLILKTGGNQPQHF
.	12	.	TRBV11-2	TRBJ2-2	TGTGCCAGCAGCTCCCTTCCCGGGGAGCTGTTTTTT	CASSSLPGELFF
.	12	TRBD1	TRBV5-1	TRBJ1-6	TGCGCCAGCAGCCCCGACAGGGGGAATCTCCACTTT	CASSPDRGNLHF
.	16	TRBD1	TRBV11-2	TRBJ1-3	TGTGCCAGCAGCTTAAAGACAGGGAGCTCTGGAAACACCATATATTTT	CASSLKTGSSGNTIYF
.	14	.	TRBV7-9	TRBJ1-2	TGTGCCAGCAGCTTCGTAGGGAGCAACTATGGCTACACCTTC	CASSFVGSNYGYTF
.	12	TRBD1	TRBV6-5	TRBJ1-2	TGTGCCAGCAGGACAGGGTCTCTTGGCTACACCTTC	CASRTGSLGYTF
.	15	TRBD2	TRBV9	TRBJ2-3	TGTGCCAGCAGCGTGTCTAGCGGAAGCACAGATACGCAGTATTTT	CASSVSSGSTDTQYF
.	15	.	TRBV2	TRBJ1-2	TGTGCCAGCAGTGTATTAATCCCCGGGACAACTGGCTACACCTTC	CASSVLIPGTTGYTF
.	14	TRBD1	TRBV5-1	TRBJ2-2	TGCGCCAGCCACGGGACAGTGAACACCGGGGAGCTGTTTTTT	CASHGTVNTGELFF
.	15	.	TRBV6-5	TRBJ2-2	TGTGCCAGCAGTTTCGAACAGGGGAACACCGGGGAGCTGTTTTTT	CASSFEQGNTGELFF
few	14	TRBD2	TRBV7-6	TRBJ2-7	TGTGCCAGCAGCGCGGGGGACGGGTACTACGAGCAGTACTTC	CASSAGDGYYEQYF